This is a list of T cell receptor beta chains from one sample in a study of T-cell reconstitution after alpha-beta-depleted transplantation in children. TCRdb reprocessed the PCR reads with MiXCR, giving one entry per CDR3 protein. This sample has 300,000 or so distinct CDR3 sequences, with 20% to 30% found just once. The specimen was PBMCs, mostly from graft donor cells, collected 180 days after TCRalphabeta/CD19-depleted stem cell transplant. The receptors originated from a male patient between 10 and 17 years old who had a stem cell transplant for acute lymphoblastic leukemia, so the T cells may come from the graft donor. The CDR3 runs from the conserved cysteine through the conserved F or W. A D gene is named only where the DNA matches it firmly. Size values are once, few and many counts, or a class for expanded clones, and some rows have none.

d_call: .; clone_size: .; j_call: TRBJ2-3; v_call: TRBV6-5; cdr3_nt: TGTGCCAGCAGTTTTTTCGGCACAGATACGCAGTATTTT; cdr3_aa: CASSFFGTDTQYF
d_call: TRBD2; clone_size: few; j_call: TRBJ2-7; v_call: TRBV25-1; cdr3_nt: TGTGCCAGCAGTGAAGACGGACTAGCTTTCTCCTACGAGCAGTACTTC; cdr3_aa: CASSEDGLAFSYEQYF
d_call: .; clone_size: .; j_call: TRBJ2-3; v_call: TRBV10-3; cdr3_nt: TGTGCCATCAAAGACTTAGACGCCCCCGCCGGAACGCAGTATTTT; cdr3_aa: CAIKDLDAPAGTQYF
d_call: TRBD2; clone_size: .; j_call: TRBJ2-7; v_call: TRBV5-1; cdr3_nt: TGCGCCAGCAGCCCCGAACCCCCCGTGCGGGAGGGCCGGGCGCAGTACTTC; cdr3_aa: CASSPEPPVREGRAQYF
d_call: TRBD2; clone_size: .; j_call: TRBJ2-1; v_call: TRBV12-3/TRBV12-4; cdr3_nt: TGTGCCAGCACCTCCCCCCTAGCGGGAGGGCGAAATGAGCAGTTCTTC; cdr3_aa: CASTSPLAGGRNEQFF
d_call: .; clone_size: .; j_call: TRBJ1-1; v_call: TRBV7-2; cdr3_nt: TGTGCCAGCAGCTTAGCGCGGGCAGGGCCATTGAACACTGAAGCTTTCTTT; cdr3_aa: CASSLARAGPLNTEAFF
d_call: .; clone_size: few; j_call: TRBJ2-5; v_call: TRBV24-1; cdr3_nt: TGTGCCACCAGTGATTTGTTTTCATCCAGTCAAGAGACCCAGTACTTC; cdr3_aa: CATSDLFSSSQETQYF
d_call: .; clone_size: .; j_call: TRBJ2-3; v_call: TRBV20-1; cdr3_nt: TGCAGTGGCACAGATACGCAGTATTTT; cdr3_aa: CSGTDTQYF
d_call: TRBD2; clone_size: .; j_call: TRBJ2-7; v_call: TRBV5-1; cdr3_nt: TGCGCCAGCAGGGCATCTAGCGGATCCTACGAGCAGTACTTC; cdr3_aa: CASRASSGSYEQYF
d_call: .; clone_size: .; j_call: TRBJ2-5; v_call: TRBV7-3; cdr3_nt: TGTGCCAGCAGCTTAATCGGAGGCTCGGAGACCCAGTACTTC; cdr3_aa: CASSLIGGSETQYF
d_call: TRBD2; clone_size: .; j_call: TRBJ2-1; v_call: TRBV7-3; cdr3_nt: TGTGCCAGCAGCTTAATAGGGACTAGCGGGAGGGCTGCTGAGCAGTTCTTC; cdr3_aa: CASSLIGTSGRAAEQFF
d_call: .; clone_size: .; j_call: TRBJ2-5; v_call: TRBV18; cdr3_nt: TGTGCCAGCTCCCTACTTACAGGGTTAGAGACCCAGTACTTC; cdr3_aa: CASSLLTGLETQYF
d_call: TRBD1; clone_size: .; j_call: TRBJ1-3; v_call: TRBV7-3; cdr3_nt: TGTGCCAGCAGCTCCCGGGACAGGGGGCGCGTCACTGGAAACACCATATATTTT; cdr3_aa: CASSSRDRGRVTGNTIYF
d_call: TRBD1; clone_size: .; j_call: TRBJ1-2; v_call: TRBV6-5; cdr3_nt: TGTGCCAGCAGTTACAGCAGGGGGCTGCCTCTTAACTATGGCTACACCTTC; cdr3_aa: CASSYSRGLPLNYGYTF
d_call: .; clone_size: few; j_call: TRBJ1-2; v_call: TRBV27; cdr3_nt: TGTGCCAGCAGTCCCTACCAGCGGGGAGCCAACTATGGCTACACCTTC; cdr3_aa: CASSPYQRGANYGYTF
d_call: .; clone_size: .; j_call: TRBJ2-1; v_call: TRBV4-1; cdr3_nt: TGCGCCAGCAGCCACCGGGAGCCAGGCGACAATGAGCAGTTCTTC; cdr3_aa: CASSHREPGDNEQFF
d_call: .; clone_size: few; j_call: TRBJ2-1; v_call: TRBV15; cdr3_nt: TGTGCCACGGGTGGGGGGAGCTCCTACAATGAGCAGTTCTTC; cdr3_aa: CATGGGSSYNEQFF
d_call: TRBD2; clone_size: few; j_call: TRBJ2-7; v_call: TRBV29-1; cdr3_nt: TGCAGCGTTTGGGCTAGCGGGAGTCACGAGCAGTACTTC; cdr3_aa: CSVWASGSHEQYF
d_call: TRBD2; clone_size: few; j_call: TRBJ2-1; v_call: TRBV5-1; cdr3_nt: TGCGCCAGCAGCTTGGTGTCGGGAGCGGGAAAGAATGAGCAGTTCTTC; cdr3_aa: CASSLVSGAGKNEQFF
d_call: .; clone_size: .; j_call: TRBJ2-7; v_call: TRBV7-2; cdr3_nt: TGTGCCAGCAGCTTAACCGATCTCCTAAACGAGCAGTACTTC; cdr3_aa: CASSLTDLLNEQYF
d_call: .; clone_size: .; j_call: TRBJ2-7; v_call: TRBV27; cdr3_nt: TGTGCCAGCAGTTTGGGACTGTCTGTGTACGAGCAGTACTTC; cdr3_aa: CASSLGLSVYEQYF
d_call: .; clone_size: few; j_call: TRBJ2-3; v_call: TRBV7-3; cdr3_nt: TGTGCCAGCAGCTCTCAGGCCACAGATACGCAGTATTTT; cdr3_aa: CASSSQATDTQYF
d_call: .; clone_size: few; j_call: TRBJ2-7; v_call: TRBV10-3; cdr3_nt: TGTGCCATCAGTGAGTCCGGGGGCCCGAGCTCCTACGAGCAGTACTTC; cdr3_aa: CAISESGGPSSYEQYF
d_call: TRBD2; clone_size: few; j_call: TRBJ2-7; v_call: TRBV20-1; cdr3_nt: TGCAGTGCTAGAGATCCCGGACTAGCGGGAGCGCGGGAGCAGTACTTC; cdr3_aa: CSARDPGLAGAREQYF
d_call: TRBD1; clone_size: .; j_call: TRBJ1-1; v_call: TRBV5-6; cdr3_nt: TGTGCCAGCAGCTCCGAGACAGGGCAAACTGAAGCTTTCTTT; cdr3_aa: CASSSETGQTEAFF
d_call: .; clone_size: few; j_call: TRBJ2-7; v_call: TRBV7-3; cdr3_nt: TGTGCCAGCAGCTTAACCACACTGTCCTACGAGCAGTACTTC; cdr3_aa: CASSLTTLSYEQYF
d_call: .; clone_size: many; j_call: TRBJ2-1; v_call: TRBV5-1; cdr3_nt: TGCGCCAGCAGCGACGGGGGCTACAATGAGCAGTTCTTC; cdr3_aa: CASSDGGYNEQFF
d_call: .; clone_size: few; j_call: TRBJ1-2; v_call: TRBV18; cdr3_nt: TGTGCCAGCAGTCCCCGGGGCTATGGCTACACCTTC; cdr3_aa: CASSPRGYGYTF
d_call: .; clone_size: .; j_call: TRBJ2-7; v_call: TRBV6-5; cdr3_nt: TGTGCCAGCAGTTACTCGATTCATGCACTTCACTACGAGCAGTACTTC; cdr3_aa: CASSYSIHALHYEQYF
d_call: .; clone_size: .; j_call: TRBJ2-7; v_call: TRBV27; cdr3_nt: TGTGCCAGCCGTGAGAGGGCGCAGGGCGTCTTCGAGCAGTACTTC; cdr3_aa: CASRERAQGVFEQYF
d_call: .; clone_size: .; j_call: TRBJ1-1; v_call: TRBV5-1; cdr3_nt: TGCGCCAGCAGCACCGGCGCTAACACTGAAGCTTTCTTT; cdr3_aa: CASSTGANTEAFF
d_call: .; clone_size: few; j_call: TRBJ2-3; v_call: TRBV6-5; cdr3_nt: TGTGCCAGCAGTTACTGGGGCCTAACAGATACGCAGTATTTT; cdr3_aa: CASSYWGLTDTQYF
d_call: .; clone_size: few; j_call: TRBJ2-7; v_call: TRBV20-1; cdr3_nt: TGCAGTGCGGCCGGCCTACTATTTTCCTACGAGCAGTACTTC; cdr3_aa: CSAAGLLFSYEQYF
d_call: .; clone_size: few; j_call: TRBJ2-7; v_call: TRBV11-2; cdr3_nt: TGTGCCAGCAGCTCTCCCCGGCGGGTCTACGAGCAGTACTTC; cdr3_aa: CASSSPRRVYEQYF
d_call: .; clone_size: many; j_call: TRBJ2-7; v_call: TRBV29-1; cdr3_nt: TGCAGCGTTGGGTCGGGGCACGAGCAGTACTTC; cdr3_aa: CSVGSGHEQYF
d_call: TRBD2; clone_size: few; j_call: TRBJ2-3; v_call: TRBV6-5; cdr3_nt: TGTGCCAGCAGTTACTCCCGGACTAGCGGGAGAGATACGCAGTATTTT; cdr3_aa: CASSYSRTSGRDTQYF
d_call: TRBD2; clone_size: few; j_call: TRBJ2-3; v_call: TRBV2; cdr3_nt: TGTGCCAGCAGTGAAGTGGGGACTACTCACACAGATACGCAGTATTTT; cdr3_aa: CASSEVGTTHTDTQYF
d_call: TRBD1; clone_size: many; j_call: TRBJ2-3; v_call: TRBV30; cdr3_nt: TGTGCCTGGAGTGTAAGGGGACAGTCTCAGTATTTT; cdr3_aa: CAWSVRGQSQYF
d_call: .; clone_size: few; j_call: TRBJ1-4; v_call: TRBV5-1; cdr3_nt: TGCGCCAGCAGCGAAGGAGCTCGGGACAAAAGAAAACTGTTTTTT; cdr3_aa: CASSEGARDKRKLFF
d_call: .; clone_size: .; j_call: TRBJ2-7; v_call: TRBV29-1; cdr3_nt: TGCAGCGTTGAGGGACAGTGGGGGGCCTACGAGCAGTACTTC; cdr3_aa: CSVEGQWGAYEQYF
d_call: .; clone_size: .; j_call: TRBJ1-5; v_call: TRBV11-2; cdr3_nt: TGTGCCAGCAGCTTATGGGGGGACACCCTATATAGCAATCAGCCCCAGCATTTT; cdr3_aa: CASSLWGDTLYSNQPQHF
d_call: .; clone_size: .; j_call: TRBJ2-3; v_call: TRBV5-1; cdr3_nt: TGCGCCAGCAGCTCGCTCCAGCGGTTAGGGGCCACAGATACGCAGTATTTT; cdr3_aa: CASSSLQRLGATDTQYF
d_call: TRBD1; clone_size: .; j_call: TRBJ2-5; v_call: TRBV7-9; cdr3_nt: TGTGCCAGCAGCCCACGAGGAGTACAGGGGGCCAAGACCCAGTACTTC; cdr3_aa: CASSPRGVQGAKTQYF
d_call: .; clone_size: .; j_call: TRBJ1-2; v_call: TRBV12-3/TRBV12-4; cdr3_nt: TGTGCCAGCAGTTTAGTTCTGGGGGAGCATGGCTACACCTTC; cdr3_aa: CASSLVLGEHGYTF
d_call: TRBD2; clone_size: .; j_call: TRBJ2-1; v_call: TRBV5-6; cdr3_nt: TGTGCCAGCAGCTGGGCGGGACTAAACAATGAGCAGTTCTTC; cdr3_aa: CASSWAGLNNEQFF
d_call: TRBD2; clone_size: few; j_call: TRBJ2-1; v_call: TRBV4-3; cdr3_nt: TGCGCCAGCAGCCGCCGAAGGTATAGCGGGAGGCACAATGAGCAGTTCTTC; cdr3_aa: CASSRRRYSGRHNEQFF
d_call: TRBD1; clone_size: .; j_call: TRBJ1-4; v_call: TRBV15; cdr3_nt: TGTGCCACCAGCAGAGATCCCGAGACAGGGCCTAATGAAAAACTGTTTTTT; cdr3_aa: CATSRDPETGPNEKLFF
d_call: .; clone_size: .; j_call: TRBJ1-5; v_call: TRBV5-1; cdr3_nt: TGCGCCAGCAGCTTGGTAACGAATCAGCCCCAGCATTTT; cdr3_aa: CASSLVTNQPQHF
d_call: .; clone_size: .; j_call: TRBJ1-6; v_call: TRBV14; cdr3_nt: TGTGCCAGCAGCCAAGGCGGGACCCCAAATTCACCCCTCCACTTT; cdr3_aa: CASSQGGTPNSPLHF
d_call: TRBD2; clone_size: .; j_call: TRBJ2-7; v_call: TRBV11-2; cdr3_nt: TGTGCCAGCACTGGGACTAGCTTCTCCTACGAGCAGTACTTC; cdr3_aa: CASTGTSFSYEQYF
d_call: TRBD2; clone_size: .; j_call: TRBJ2-7; v_call: TRBV2; cdr3_nt: TGTGCCAGCAGTGGAGCGGGAGGGGTTTACGCCTACGAGCAGTACTTC; cdr3_aa: CASSGAGGVYAYEQYF
d_call: .; clone_size: few; j_call: TRBJ2-7; v_call: TRBV7-9; cdr3_nt: TGTGCCAGCAGCCTCGCGACAGGTACCCTCTCCTACGAGCAGTACTTC; cdr3_aa: CASSLATGTLSYEQYF
d_call: .; clone_size: .; j_call: TRBJ2-3; v_call: TRBV7-2; cdr3_nt: TGTGCCAACGGGGACTGGAGCCAATGGGATACGCAGTATTTT; cdr3_aa: CANGDWSQWDTQYF
d_call: TRBD1; clone_size: .; j_call: TRBJ2-7; v_call: TRBV9; cdr3_nt: TGTGCCAGCAGCGACCGGACAGGGGGCTCCTACGAGCAGTCCTTC; cdr3_aa: CASSDRTGGSYEQSF
d_call: .; clone_size: .; j_call: TRBJ1-1; v_call: TRBV2; cdr3_nt: TGTGCCAGCAGTGACAGGGGTTCGAACACTGAAGCTTTCTTT; cdr3_aa: CASSDRGSNTEAFF
d_call: .; clone_size: few; j_call: TRBJ1-3; v_call: TRBV5-6; cdr3_nt: TGTGCCAGCAGCTTGACAGTCCCATCTCCCCATTTT; cdr3_aa: CASSLTVPSPHF
d_call: .; clone_size: .; j_call: TRBJ2-5; v_call: TRBV5-1; cdr3_nt: TGCGCCAGCAGCGGGGGGAGGCAAGAGACCCAGTACTTC; cdr3_aa: CASSGGRQETQYF
d_call: TRBD2; clone_size: .; j_call: TRBJ2-7; v_call: TRBV4-1; cdr3_nt: TGCGCCAGCAGCCAACCTTCTAGCGGGAGAAAACACGAGCAGTACTTC; cdr3_aa: CASSQPSSGRKHEQYF
d_call: TRBD1; clone_size: .; j_call: TRBJ2-7; v_call: TRBV7-9; cdr3_nt: TGTGCCAGCAGCCAGCAGGACAGGGCCTACGAGCAGTACTTC; cdr3_aa: CASSQQDRAYEQYF
d_call: TRBD1; clone_size: .; j_call: TRBJ2-5; v_call: TRBV6-4; cdr3_nt: TGTGCCAGCAGAGGGGACAGGGAAGAGACCCAGTACTTC; cdr3_aa: CASRGDREETQYF